Listed below are T cell receptor beta chains from one sample, sequenced in a study of control samples from healthy donors and cancer patients. TCRdb's copy holds only in-frame clones and misses some; the assay was immunoSEQ multiplex PCR. The sample carries 150,000 to 200,000 clones, around nine tenths recorded once. Sequences were obtained from blood. The receptors were sampled from a young woman in good health. Each CDR3 is given with its conserved first and last residue. The D gene is left open where the match is weak.

d_call v_call cdr3_aa
TRBD1 TRBV4-1 CASRLGQAHNTEAFF
- TRBV5-6 CASTLDHRLYGYTF
TRBD2 TRBV6-6 CASSYSGGGTDTQYF
TRBD1 TRBV7-9 CASSRKGAIDGYTF
- TRBV5-4 CASTQGGDPLRSPNTGELFF
- TRBV7-9 CASSHTRPDGGNTIYF
- TRBV4-1 CASSQDPEGYYGYTF
TRBD1 TRBV5-1 CASSLSRGAMNTEAFF
TRBD1 TRBV6-5 CASSRTGWRNIQYF
- TRBV18 CASSPGRISYNEQFF
- TRBV7-6 CASSLDRPPTDTQYF
- TRBV4-1 CASSPTSGNNQPQHF
- TRBV7-2 CASSGGLLADTQYF
- TRBV12-3/TRBV12-4 CASSFRGTDGYTF
- TRBV3-1/TRBV3-2 CASSRGSSKYYEQYF
- TRBV4-1 CASSQGAVYQETQYF
TRBD1 TRBV4-1 CASTGGTGVTGELFF
TRBD2 TRBV4-1 CASSQVSGLAGGPPYNEQFF
TRBD1 TRBV7-2 CASSAQTGDGYTF
- TRBV7-9 CASSLHRNNEQFF
- TRBV27 CASSFYGKDTEAFF
- TRBV7-9 CASSLVLGMGETQYF
TRBD1 TRBV2 CASSIDRGDTEAFF
TRBD1 TRBV7-7 CASSAVGQANTEAFF
TRBD1 TRBV5-1 CASSLTGTGVLGYTF
TRBD1 TRBV28 CASSWGQGAGETQYF
- TRBV4-1 CASSSEEREKLFF
TRBD1 TRBV3-1/TRBV3-2 CASSHRRGALGYTF
TRBD1 TRBV4-1 CASSQTGGVGDTQYF
TRBD1 TRBV2 CASSEGTGVPNTEAFF
TRBD1 TRBV6-4 CASSARQGTSEQFF
- TRBV7-9 CASSPITSATNEKLFF
- TRBV19 CASSTGAQGETQYF
- TRBV5-1 CASSLETAYNEQFF
- TRBV4-1 CASSQVDSLRYEQYF
- TRBV2 CASSEGQGSAETQYF
- TRBV7-2 CASSLDQTGEAFF
TRBD2 TRBV7-9 CASSPPGLGREDTQYF
- TRBV7-9 CASSPTGGGSPLHF
TRBD1 TRBV29-1 CSVDRGDYGYTF
TRBD1 TRBV12-3/TRBV12-4 CASSLASGQGFF
- TRBV7-2 CASSLAVVPAYEQYF
- TRBV24-1 CATSDPDYWGAYNEQFF
TRBD1 TRBV7-9 CASGVTGGEQYF
- TRBV2 CASSDFNYEQYF
- TRBV28 CASATGVRPREQYF
- TRBV6-5 CASLPPFTMKKLFF
- TRBV30 CAWSTQVKNEQFF
- TRBV30 CAWGLYWNTEAFF
- TRBV18 CASSARGNQPQHF